This TCR beta chain was captured by sequencing in a study of shared clonotypes between healthy human individuals. Study in general: Each donor's CD8 memory used one plate, CD8 naive two, each CD4 subset three.

As concerns this clone: Its antigen remains unidentified.

General study findings and limits: The diversity represented, both genetic and in exposure history, was limited by few donors.

Data came from immunoSEQ multiplex PCR; TCRdb stores just in-frame clones and leaves some out. The sample includes 2 million to 2.5 million clones, over 85% seen only once; the top ten take 0.35% to 0.5%. This receptor was identified in a man between 18 and 29 years old in good health. Some clones in this sample may be carry-over from other donors' samples. The specimen sequenced was naive CD4+ T cells from PBMCs. Subset given: CD45RA+ positively selected.

The CDR3 loop is CASSGERANTGELFF. The CDR3 DNA reads as TGTGCCAGCAGCGGGGAGCGGGCGAACACCGGGGAGCTGTTTTTT. This chain links TRBV5-6 with TRBJ2-2; D might be TRBD2 (6 bases). CDR1 and CDR2 from the germline V gene are SGHDT and YYEEEE. V was trimmed by 4 bases and J by 0 bases, leaving 10 bases between them. This CDR3 is 15 amino acids long. Full variable domain (outside the CDR3, taken from reference TRBV5-6 and TRBJ2-2): DAGVTQSPTHLIKTRGQQVTLRCSPKSGHDTVSWYQQALGQGPQFIFQYYEEEERQRGNFPDRFSGHQFPNYSSELNVNALLLGDSALYLCASSGERANTGELFFGEGSRLTVL.